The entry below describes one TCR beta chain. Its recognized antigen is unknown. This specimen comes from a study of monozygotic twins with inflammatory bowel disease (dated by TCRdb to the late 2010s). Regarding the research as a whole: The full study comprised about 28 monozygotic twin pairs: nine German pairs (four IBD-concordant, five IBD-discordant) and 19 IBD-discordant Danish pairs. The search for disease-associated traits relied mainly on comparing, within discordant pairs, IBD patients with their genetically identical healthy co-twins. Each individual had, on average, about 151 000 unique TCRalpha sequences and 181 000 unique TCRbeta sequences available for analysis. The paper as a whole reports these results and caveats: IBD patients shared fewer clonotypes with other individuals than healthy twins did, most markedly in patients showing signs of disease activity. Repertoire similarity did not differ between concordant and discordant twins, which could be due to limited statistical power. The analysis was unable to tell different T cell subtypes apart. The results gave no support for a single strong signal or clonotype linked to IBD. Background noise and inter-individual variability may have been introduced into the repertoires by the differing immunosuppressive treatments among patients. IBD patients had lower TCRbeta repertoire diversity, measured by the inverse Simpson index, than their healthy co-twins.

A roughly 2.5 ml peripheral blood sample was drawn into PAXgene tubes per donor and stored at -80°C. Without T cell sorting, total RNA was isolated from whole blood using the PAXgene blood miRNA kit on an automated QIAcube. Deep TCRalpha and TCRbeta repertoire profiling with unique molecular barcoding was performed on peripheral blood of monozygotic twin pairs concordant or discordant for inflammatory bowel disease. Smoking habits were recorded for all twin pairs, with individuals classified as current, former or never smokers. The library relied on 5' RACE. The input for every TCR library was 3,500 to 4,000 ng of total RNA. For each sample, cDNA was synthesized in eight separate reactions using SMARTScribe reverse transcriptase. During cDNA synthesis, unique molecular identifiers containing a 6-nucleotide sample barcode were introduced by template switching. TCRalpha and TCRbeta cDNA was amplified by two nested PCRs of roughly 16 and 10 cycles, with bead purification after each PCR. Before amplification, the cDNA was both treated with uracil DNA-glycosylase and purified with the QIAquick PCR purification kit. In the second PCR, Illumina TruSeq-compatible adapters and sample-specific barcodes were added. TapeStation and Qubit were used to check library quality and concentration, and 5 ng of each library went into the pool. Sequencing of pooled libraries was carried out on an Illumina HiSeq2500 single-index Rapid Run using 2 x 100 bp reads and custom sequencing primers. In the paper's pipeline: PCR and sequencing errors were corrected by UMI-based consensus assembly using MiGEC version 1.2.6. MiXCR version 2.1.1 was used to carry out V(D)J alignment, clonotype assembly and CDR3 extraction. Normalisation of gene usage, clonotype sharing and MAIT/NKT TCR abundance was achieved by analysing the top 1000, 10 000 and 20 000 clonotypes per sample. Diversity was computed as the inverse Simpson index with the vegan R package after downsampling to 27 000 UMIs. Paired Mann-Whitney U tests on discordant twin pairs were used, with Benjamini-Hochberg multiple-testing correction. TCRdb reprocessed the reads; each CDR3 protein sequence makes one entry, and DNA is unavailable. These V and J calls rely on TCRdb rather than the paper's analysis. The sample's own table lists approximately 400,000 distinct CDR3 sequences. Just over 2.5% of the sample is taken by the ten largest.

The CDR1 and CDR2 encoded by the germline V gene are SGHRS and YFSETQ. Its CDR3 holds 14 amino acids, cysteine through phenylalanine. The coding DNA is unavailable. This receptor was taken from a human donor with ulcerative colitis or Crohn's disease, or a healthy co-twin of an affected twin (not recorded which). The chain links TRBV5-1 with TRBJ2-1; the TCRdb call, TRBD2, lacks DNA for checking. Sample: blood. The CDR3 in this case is CASAEGDGYNGQFF.